This T cell receptor (beta chain) was documented in a study of cytomegalovirus exposure and HLA in healthy donors. As regards this clone: Antigen: not known.

The CDR3 has 16 residues. The germline gives CDR1 SGHAT, CDR2 FQNNGV. The V end lost 3 bases, the J end lost 0 bases, and 11 bases lay between the germline ends. Study-wide results and limits: Cytomegalovirus association was assigned to about 180 TCR beta chains. TCR sequences were mostly rare, though some public TCRs occurred in many donors. About 87% or about 30% of the time was how often most TCR beta V segments were productive, according to an earlier analysis.

The PCR made use of 60 Vbeta and 13 Jbeta primers. The data were produced by immunoSEQ multiplex PCR, yet TCRdb's version contains in-frame clones alone and is incomplete. The data hold over 110,000 clones, with around 78% observed a single time. This sequence was found in a woman in her late teens or twenties in good health and CMV-seropositive. Sequencing used PBMCs. The rearrangement links TRBV11-2 to TRBJ1-4; maybe TRBD1 (6 bases). The CDR3 DNA follows: TGTGCCAGCAGCTTTAACACAGGGACAACTAATGAAAAACTGTTTTTT. Amino acids: CASSFNTGTTNEKLFF.